Given below is one TCR beta chain in context. Its antigen remains unknown. The source of the sample is a study of cytomegalovirus exposure and HLA in healthy donors. Study-level results: Some TCR beta chains (approximately 180 of them) were listed as cytomegalovirus-associated. Later findings reportedly placed an Asian-associated ancestry cluster below the roughly 670-donor mean for N-insertions. Researchers reported from a later analysis that most CMV-associated TCR beta chains appeared HLA-restricted.

Donors sampled were nominally healthy, though unrecorded immune exposures were likely. The V gene's germline CDR1 is SGHTS and CDR2 YDEGEE. This CDR3 comprises 14 residues. The ends were cut back, 1 base at V and 4 bases at J, with 11 bases in the middle. It was with 60 Vbeta and 13 Jbeta primers that the PCR ran. Only in-frame clones appear in the TCRdb table, and some are missing; sequencing was by immunoSEQ multiplex PCR. The sample carries about 190,000 clones, roughly 70% recorded once. The sequenced material came from PBMCs. This chain uses TRBV5-8 with TRBJ1-1; no clear D. This clonotype was obtained from a woman younger than 45 in good health and CMV-seronegative. CDR3 coding DNA: TGTGCCAGCAGCTTGTTCCCCGGTAGCACTGAAGCTTTCTTT. Its translation is CASSLFPGSTEAFF.